This T cell receptor beta chain was found in a study of cytomegalovirus exposure and HLA in healthy donors. Across the whole study: An earlier analysis identified 120 million or so unique TCR beta sequences in approximately 170 million T cells.

The PCR ran on 60 Vbeta and 13 Jbeta primers. Profiled with immunoSEQ multiplex PCR; TCRdb holds only in-frame clones, not every one. The sample has some 120,000 clones, approximately 75% seen once. The V end lost 4 bases, the J end lost 5 bases, and 14 bases lay between the germline ends. The germline CDR1 and CDR2 sequences are MNHEY and SMNVEV (reference sequence). The CDR3 is 15 amino acids. The receptor was isolated from a woman aged 50 to 60 in good health and CMV-seronegative. The sequenced sample was PBMCs. The J gene is TRBJ2-2, the V gene TRBV27, with D unresolved. This CDR3 is CASSSLVAPTGELFF. CDR3 bases: TGTGCCAGCAGTTCCCTGGTAGCCCCTACCGGGGAGCTGTTTTTT.